These 29 T cell receptor beta chains came from one sample sequenced in a study of blood T cell repertoires in COVID-19. Here immunoSEQ multiplex PCR was the method, and the copy in TCRdb shows in-frame clones only, minus some. The sample has 100,000 to 150,000 clones; around nine tenths are singletons. Sequenced sample: peripheral blood. All receptors come from a man between 45 and 60 years old with COVID-19, enrolled during active disease.

The V gene is TRBV30, the J gene TRBJ1-6, with D perhaps TRBD1 (5 bases). The germline gives CDR1 GTSNPN, CDR2 SVGIG (reference sequence). CDR3 length: 13 residues. Trimming took off 4 bases at V and 8 bases at J, with 12 bases between the two ends. DNA for the CDR3: TGTGCCTGGAACCCCTCGGGGGATTCACCCCTCCACTTT. The encoded protein is CAWNPSGDSPLHF.

The V gene is TRBV6-5, the J gene TRBJ1-3; 8 positions agree with TRBD1. The CDR3 extends over 16 amino acids. Germline CDR1 and CDR2: MNHEY and SVGAGI. V gave up 2 bases and J gave up 0 bases; unmatched junction bases: 3. The CDR3 loop reads CASSYEGQVSGNTIYF. The DNA for the CDR3 is TGTGCCAGCAGTTACGAGGGACAGGTCTCTGGAAACACCATATATTTT.

This sequence joins TRBV18 and TRBJ2-3; D not resolved. Germline CDR1 and CDR2: KGHSH and LQKENI. V lost 5 bases, J lost 5 bases, and 8 bases lay in between. This CDR3 spans 12 amino acids. The CDR3 loop is CASSSGVDTQYF. The DNA for the CDR3 is TGTGCCAGCTCATCGGGTGTAGATACGCAGTATTTT. Supplemented by reference TRBV18 and TRBJ2-3, the full variable domain reads NAGVMQNPRHLVRRRGQEARLRCSPMKGHSHVYWYRQLPEEGLKFMVYLQKENIIDESGMPKERFSAEFPKEGPSILRIQQVVRGDSAAYFCASSSGVDTQYFGPGTRLTVL.

The chain employs TRBV15 and TRBJ1-6; a possible D gene is TRBD1 (6 bases). V was clipped by 4 bases and J by 5 bases, with 12 bases between them. The CDR3 is 15 residues long. Germline V lookup: CDR1 LNHNV, CDR2 YYDKDF (reference sequence). The CDR3 spells CATSMTGQNNSPLHF. The CDR3 region has the DNA TGTGCCACCAGCATGACAGGACAGAATAATTCACCCCTCCACTTT.

This clone was seen once. The rearrangement uses TRBV5-1 and TRBJ2-7, with 10 bases fitting TRBD2. CDR1 is SGHRS, CDR2 YFSETQ, per germline. V lost 2 bases to trimming and J lost 5 bases; unmatched junction nucleotides: 10. The length of the CDR3 is 16 residues. CDR3 in DNA: TGCGCCAGCAGCTTTTCTCGGACTAGCGGCTCGCACGAGCAGTACTTC. Translating gives CASSFSRTSGSHEQYF. The variable domain in full, completed from reference TRBV5-1 and TRBJ2-7, reads KAGVTQTPRYLIKTRGQQVTLSCSPISGHRSVSWYQQTPGQGLQFLFEYFSETQRNKGNFPGRFSGRQFSNSRSEMNVSTLELGDSALYLCASSFSRTSGSHEQYFGPGTRLTVT.

The chain has TRBV19 and TRBJ2-3; 11 nucleotides match TRBD1. V was pared by 6 bases and J by 3 bases, with 2 bases of the junction left unmatched. The CDR3 extends over 14 amino acids. From germline, CDR1 is LNHDA and CDR2 SQIVND (reference sequence). The CDR3 sequence: CASRDRGLTDTQYF. Here the CDR3 DNA reads TGTGCCAGTAGGGACAGGGGGCTTACAGATACGCAGTATTTT. The full variable domain, its missing parts supplied by reference TRBV19 and TRBJ2-3, is DGGITQSPKYLFRKEGQNVTLSCEQNLNHDAMYWYRQDPGQGLRLIYYSQIVNDFQKGDIAEGYSVSREKKESFPLTVTSAQKNPTAFYLCASRDRGLTDTQYFGPGTRLTVL.

The chain has TRBV10-1 and TRBJ2-4; possibly TRBD1 for D (6 bases). The CDR3 has 14 residues. V was trimmed by 8 bases and J by 0 bases, leaving 11 bases between them. Per the germline V gene, CDR1 is WNHNN and CDR2 is SYGVQD (reference sequence). The CDR3 loop is CASSDSLAKNIQYF. The CDR3, as DNA: TGCGCCAGCTCGGACAGTCTAGCCAAAAACATTCAGTACTTC.

This rearrangement joins TRBV19 to TRBJ2-5; D is perhaps TRBD1 (5 bases). The CDR3 runs to 16 residues. Germline CDR1 reads LNHDA; CDR2 reads SQIVND (reference sequence). V lost 3 bases and J 2 bases, leaving 16 bases between the germline ends. DNA for the CDR3: TGTGCCAGTAGTATGTACCAGACAGATCTTCAAGAGACCCAGTACTTC. Translating it yields CASSMYQTDLQETQYF.

This clone was recorded once. J is TRBJ1-1 and V is TRBV24-1; 10 bases match TRBD1. This CDR3 region has 15 residues. CDR1 and CDR2 (germline): KGHDR, SFDVKD. Germline trimming cut 4 bases from V and 4 bases from J; bases unmatched to any gene: 5. The CDR3 here is CATSDPRTGGTEAFF. The DNA of the CDR3 is TGTGCCACCAGTGACCCTCGGACAGGGGGCACTGAAGCTTTCTTT.

The rearrangement joins TRBV7-9 to TRBJ2-3; maybe TRBD1 (5 bases). Looked up from germline, CDR1 is SEHNR and CDR2 is FQNEAQ (reference sequence). The CDR3 runs to 14 residues. V was trimmed by 0 bases and J by 3 bases, leaving 7 bases between them. This CDR3 is CASSLARVTDTQYF. In DNA form, the CDR3 reads TGTGCCAGCAGCTTAGCCAGGGTAACAGATACGCAGTATTTT.

V gene TRBV9 combines with J gene TRBJ2-7; 11 bases agree with TRBD2. V trimming: 4 bases; J trimming: 7 bases; junction bases outside the gene matches: 10. Germline V CDR1 and CDR2: SGDLS, YYNGEE. The CDR3 is 15 amino acids. The CDR3 DNA is TGTGCCAGCAGCCCCTTGGGACTAGCGGTAGAAGAGCAGTACTTC. The encoded protein is CASSPLGLAVEEQYF. The full variable domain, in which reference TRBV9 and TRBJ2-7 provide the parts outside the CDR3, is DSGVTQTPKHLITATGQRVTLRCSPRSGDLSVYWYQQSLDQGLQFLIQYYNGEERAKGNILERFSAQQFPDLHSELNLSSLELGDSALYFCASSPLGLAVEEQYFGPGTRLTVT.

This rearrangement joins TRBV15 to TRBJ2-7; 7 bases fit TRBD2. Germline V gene data show CDR1 as LNHNV and CDR2 as YYDKDF (reference sequence). V was clipped by 0 bases and J by 5 bases; unmatched bases: 10. The CDR3 loop spans 16 amino acids. The CDR3 DNA is TGTGCCACCAGCAGAGAGAGGGGTAGCGGGTTAAACGAGCAGTACTTC. Translated, it gives CATSRERGSGLNEQYF.

J is TRBJ2-5 and V is TRBV3-1 (or the pseudogene TRBV3-2); D ambiguous. The CDR3 length is 13 residues. Germline CDR1 and CDR2: LGHDT and YNNKEL (reference sequence). V was trimmed by 5 bases and J by 2 bases, leaving 9 bases between them. The CDR3 reads CASSAFSQETQYF. CDR3 sequence (DNA): TGTGCCAGCAGCGCCTTTAGTCAAGAGACCCAGTACTTC.

As for this clone: This sample also contains other DNA sequences that code for the same CDR3. J is TRBJ2-1 and V is TRBV9, with 13 bases lining up with TRBD2. Trimming cost V 2 bases and J 4 bases; bases outside gene matches: 3. The length of the CDR3 is 16 residues. Germline CDR1 reads SGDLS; CDR2 reads YYNGEE. The CDR3 DNA reads as TGTGCCAGCAGCGTTGGACTAGCGGGAGCGTACAATGAGCAGTTCTTC. Amino acids: CASSVGLAGAYNEQFF.

This chain links TRBV9 with TRBJ2-5; tentatively, D is TRBD1 (5 bases). Trimming removed 3 bases from V and 4 bases from J, with 13 bases in between. Germline V CDR1 and CDR2: SGDLS, YYNGEE. The CDR3 runs 14 residues. CDR3 bases: TGTGCCAGCAGCGAGGGGCTGGCGGTAGAGACCCAGTACTTC. Amino acids: CASSEGLAVETQYF.

The chain links TRBV7-2 to TRBJ2-1, with a weak D call TRBD2 (5 bases). Germline V gives CDR1 SGHTA, CDR2 FQGNSA. The CDR3 runs to 17 residues. V was clipped by 5 bases and J by 4 bases, with 21 bases between them. Here the CDR3 reads CASSHSRGPPLYNEQFF. CDR3 DNA sequence: TGTGCCAGCAGCCATAGCAGAGGGCCTCCGTTGTACAATGAGCAGTTCTTC.

The chain is built from TRBV5-5 and TRBJ2-7, with D perhaps matching TRBD1 (5 bases). V lost 1 base and J 0 bases, leaving 14 bases between the germline ends. This CDR3 has 16 residues. Germline values: CDR1 SGHKS, CDR2 YYEKEE (reference sequence). CDR3 loop: CASSLNEAGISYEQYF. The DNA for the CDR3 is TGTGCCAGCAGCTTGAACGAAGCAGGGATCTCCTACGAGCAGTACTTC.

CDR3 DNA sequence: TGCGCCAGCAGCCAAGCTAACACTGAAGCTTTCTTT. Residues: CASSQANTEAFF. The chain joins TRBV4-1 to TRBJ1-1; no clear D gene. The CDR3 covers 12 residues. The germline V gene encodes CDR1 MGHRA and CDR2 YSYEKL. V lost 1 base and J lost 2, with 2 bases in between.

This chain joins TRBV11-2 and TRBJ2-2; 7 nucleotides line up with TRBD2. Trimming at V came to 4 bases and at J to 7 bases, leaving 12 bases not matched to a gene. The CDR3 totals 16 residues. The germline gives CDR1 SGHAT, CDR2 FQNNGV. CDR3 residues: CASSSPSGGSIGELFF. The CDR3, as DNA: TGTGCCAGCAGCTCACCCAGCGGCGGGAGCATCGGGGAGCTGTTTTTT.

The chain carries TRBV7-8 and TRBJ2-5; 7 nucleotides agree with TRBD1. CDR3 length: 14 residues. The V segment lost 4 bases and the J segment 5 bases; nucleotides outside the gene matches: 7. Germline-derived CDR1 and CDR2 are SGHVS and FQNEAQ. This CDR3 reads CASSSKDRLETQYF. DNA for the CDR3: TGTGCCAGCAGCTCAAAGGACAGGTTGGAGACCCAGTACTTC.

The gene calls are TRBV14 and TRBJ2-5; 7 bases agree with TRBD2. Germline V CDR1 and CDR2: SGHDN, FVKESK. With 2 bases clipped from V and 7 bases from J, the junction kept 13 bases outside the gene matches. There are 16 residues in the CDR3. CDR3 region: CASSQNPPTGGGTQYF. In nucleotides, the CDR3 is TGTGCCAGCAGCCAAAACCCCCCCACAGGCGGGGGGACCCAGTACTTC.

The rearrangement joins TRBV6-4 to TRBJ2-3; weak D call: TRBD1 (6 bases). Between the trimmed V and J ends, which lost 3 bases and 1 base, there was a span of 8 bases. This CDR3 comprises 14 residues. Germline lookup yields CDR1 MRHNA and CDR2 SNTAGT. The CDR3: CASSDKGGTDTQYF. The CDR3 DNA reads TGTGCCAGCAGTGATAAGGGGGGCACAGATACGCAGTATTTT.

This clone was seen more than once but under ten times. The chain uses TRBV10-2 and TRBJ1-1; D ambiguous. CDR1 is WSHSY and CDR2 is SAAADI in the germline V gene. Trimming left V 5 bases short and J 3 bases short, with 13 bases between. The CDR3 contains 14 residues. CDR3 sequence (DNA): TGCGCCAGCAGTTCGGACGCCGGGGACACTGAAGCTTTCTTT. Translating gives CASSSDAGDTEAFF.

The chain carries TRBV9 and TRBJ2-1, with D perhaps TRBD2 (7 bases). The CDR3 is 15 residues long. Between the trimmed V and J ends, which lost 1 base and 8 bases, there was a span of 16 bases. Germline lookup yields CDR1 SGDLS and CDR2 YYNGEE. In DNA, the CDR3 is TGTGCCAGCAGCGTACCCCCCGGCGGGGGCGATGAGCAGTTCTTC. Its translation is CASSVPPGGGDEQFF.

This sequence joins TRBV2 and TRBJ1-3; D unresolved. Trimming left V 7 bases short and J 2 bases short, with 12 bases between. CDR1 is SNHLY and CDR2 is FYNNEI in the germline V gene. The CDR3 has 14 amino acids. The CDR3 region has the DNA TGTGCCAGCACCCCGGGTCACACTGGAAACACCATATATTTT. It encodes CASTPGHTGNTIYF.

This chain joins TRBV5-1 and TRBJ2-7, with 10 bases identical to TRBD2. There are 14 residues in the CDR3. Per germline, CDR1 SGHRS and CDR2 YFSETQ. The J segment lost 0 bases and the V segment lost 4 bases, leaving 1 base of the junction unmatched. CDR3 sequence (DNA): TGCGCCAGCAGCCCTAGCGGGAGCTCCTACGAGCAGTACTTC. Translation: CASSPSGSSYEQYF.

CDR3 residues: CASSISPGQVYEQYF. DNA of the CDR3: TGTGCCAGTAGTATATCCCCTGGACAAGTTTACGAGCAGTACTTC. The chain has TRBV19 and TRBJ2-7, with D possibly matching TRBD1 (5 bases). Germline values: CDR1 LNHDA, CDR2 SQIVND (reference sequence). The CDR3 loop spans 15 amino acids. Trimming removed 2 bases at V and 4 bases at J, with 15 bases between.

V is TRBV28 and J is TRBJ2-7, with D possibly being TRBD2 (5 bases). The CDR3 spans 14 residues. V was pared by 1 base and J by 7 bases, with 14 bases between. Germline V gene sequence: CDR1 MDHEN, CDR2 SYDVKM. The CDR3 bases are TGTGCCAGCAGTTTATTCGGGGTAGTGGGGGAGCAGTACGTC. Translation: CASSLFGVVGEQYV.

The genes are TRBV11-3 and TRBJ2-1; D is possibly TRBD1 (6 bases). The CDR3 has 15 residues. Germline loops: CDR1 SGHNT, CDR2 YENEEA. V was pared by 0 bases and J by 7 bases, with 13 bases between. The CDR3 loop reads CASSLEAGEGNEQFF. The CDR3 DNA reads as TGTGCCAGCAGCTTAGAAGCAGGGGAAGGTAATGAGCAGTTCTTC.